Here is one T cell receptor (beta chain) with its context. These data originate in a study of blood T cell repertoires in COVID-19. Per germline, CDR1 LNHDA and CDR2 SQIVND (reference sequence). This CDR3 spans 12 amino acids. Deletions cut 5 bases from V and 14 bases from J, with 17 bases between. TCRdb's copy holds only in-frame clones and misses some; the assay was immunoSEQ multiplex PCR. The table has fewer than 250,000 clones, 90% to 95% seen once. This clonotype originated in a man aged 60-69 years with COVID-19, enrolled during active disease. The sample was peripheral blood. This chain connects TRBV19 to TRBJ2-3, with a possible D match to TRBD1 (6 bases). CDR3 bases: TGTGCCAGTAGTCCCGGACAGCATCCACGGTATTTT. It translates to CASSPGQHPRYF.